This T cell receptor beta chain is drawn from a study of T cells in Graves' hyperthyroidism and ophthalmopathy. This clonotype has at least ten counts. The antigen is not known. In the ophthalmopathy cohort, Clinical Activity Score was at least 3, NOSPECS grade at least 4, and duration under 3 months. Uncontrolled infection, other autoimmune disease, pregnancy and lactation each barred patients from inclusion. Regarding the study as a whole: Most expanded thyroid clonotypes above 0.001 also appeared in blood. Stable hyperthyroidism was separated from ophthalmopathy by a model based on 13 V-J features.

TCR beta CDR3 regions were amplified from RNA. The HTBI primer set served for first-round RT-PCR of the TCR CDR3. MiXCR was run by TCRdb on the multiplex PCR reads, yielding one entry per CDR3 protein. The sample contains 600,000 to 700,000 distinct CDR3 sequences, roughly 14% of which appear only once. Germline V gene sequence: CDR1 PRHDT, CDR2 FYEKMQ (reference sequence). This CDR3 has 15 residues. V dropped 4 bases and J dropped 6 bases, with 19 bases sitting between them. Sequencing input: blood. The sequence derives from a woman aged 40 to 50 with Graves' ophthalmopathy. This chain joins TRBV13 and TRBJ2-7, with D perhaps TRBD1 (6 bases). The CDR3 region has the DNA TGTGCCAGCAGCTCAACGACAGGCCCCCTCCTCGAGCAGTACTTC. It yields the protein CASSSTTGPLLEQYF.